The rows below give T cell receptor beta chains drawn from one sample of a study of post-analysis software for immune sequencing data. TCRdb called the PCR reads again in MiXCR, with one record for every CDR3 protein. The sample records around 400,000 distinct CDR3 sequences, over 30% being singletons. Sequencing was performed on blood. All receptors come from a girl aged 2-10 years with multiple sclerosis. CDR3s leave out the opening cysteine and the closing phenylalanine or tryptophan. The order of the fields is clone size, CDR3 length, D gene, V gene, CDR3 protein. A D gene is named only where the DNA matches it firmly. The size of a clone is reported for some rows only, either as once, few or many, or as a class for expanded clones.

size: NA; length: 12; D: NA; V: TRBV7-9; CDR3: ASSLYSAGNTIY
size: NA; length: 14; D: NA; V: TRBV7-8; CDR3: ASSLGVLGGTDTQY
size: NA; length: 11; D: NA; V: TRBV7-2; CDR3: ASRQGHQETQY
size: NA; length: 10; D: NA; V: TRBV4-1; CDR3: ASSQDFGVLF
size: few; length: 11; D: NA; V: TRBV6-1; CDR3: ASKISGANVLT
size: NA; length: 12; D: NA; V: TRBV7-2; CDR3: ASRQSAPVNEQF
size: NA; length: 13; D: TRBD2; V: TRBV7-6; CDR3: ASSRAGHSTDTQY
size: few; length: 12; D: NA; V: TRBV12-3/TRBV12-4; CDR3: ASSPTTTTIRYT
size: few; length: 12; D: NA; V: TRBV6-5; CDR3: ASSRAGTKNIQY
size: NA; length: 13; D: TRBD2; V: TRBV28; CDR3: ASSSLAADPYEQY
size: NA; length: 13; D: NA; V: TRBV5-1; CDR3: ASSLGVDYNYGYT
size: NA; length: 15; D: NA; V: TRBV27; CDR3: ASSLFPGPQQSDTQY
size: few; length: 12; D: NA; V: TRBV7-6; CDR3: ASSLGGLMDEQY
size: NA; length: 12; D: NA; V: TRBV7-8; CDR3: ASSTTHSNQPQH
size: NA; length: 14; D: NA; V: TRBV6-6; CDR3: ASSYPSPGTNQPQH
size: NA; length: 14; D: NA; V: TRBV25-1; CDR3: ASSGDTGTSTDTQY
size: few; length: 14; D: TRBD1; V: TRBV7-9; CDR3: ASSFSRGQGTYEQY
size: NA; length: 14; D: NA; V: TRBV9; CDR3: ASSVEVGRSQETQY
size: many; length: 16; D: TRBD1; V: TRBV7-8; CDR3: ASSLAGGTGGFQETQY
size: NA; length: 13; D: NA; V: TRBV6-1; CDR3: ASLKSALAKNIQY
size: NA; length: 12; D: NA; V: TRBV18; CDR3: ASSPGGYQETQY
size: few; length: 12; D: TRBD1; V: TRBV7-9; CDR3: ASSSGQGGEKLF
size: NA; length: 13; D: TRBD1; V: TRBV7-9; CDR3: ASRSGQGGDQPQH
size: NA; length: 14; D: TRBD1; V: TRBV5-1; CDR3: ASSEQYRGLNTEAF
size: NA; length: 11; D: NA; V: TRBV20-1; CDR3: SGAQGVDYGYT
size: few; length: 14; D: TRBD1; V: TRBV4-1; CDR3: ASSPGQGLNNSPLH
size: NA; length: 12; D: NA; V: TRBV20-1; CDR3: SARAATGIQPQH
size: NA; length: 12; D: NA; V: TRBV6-1; CDR3: ASRPQGTYYGYT
size: NA; length: 10; D: TRBD2; V: TRBV7-9; CDR3: ASSPTSGEQY